Following are 13 T cell receptor beta chains from one sample sequenced in a study of cytomegalovirus exposure and HLA in healthy donors. The PCR used 60 Vbeta and 13 Jbeta primers. Using immunoSEQ multiplex PCR, the repertoire was profiled, and TCRdb retains in-frame clones only, with some absent. The sample includes about 140,000 clones, over 65% of them seen just once. Sequencing was carried out using PBMCs. These receptors were collected from a woman in her 30s in good health and CMV-seronegative.

The chain is built from TRBV9 and TRBJ2-1; TRBD2 might be the D (5 bases). This CDR3 region has 17 residues. V dropped 0 bases and J dropped 1 base, with 14 bases sitting between them. Germline CDR1 and CDR2: SGDLS and YYNGEE. This chain's CDR3 is CASSVGSAVASYNEQFF. CDR3 nucleotides: TGTGCCAGCAGCGTAGGGTCAGCGGTCGCTTCCTACAATGAGCAGTTCTTC. Looking up the rest from reference TRBV9 and TRBJ2-1 gives the full variable domain: DSGVTQTPKHLITATGQRVTLRCSPRSGDLSVYWYQQSLDQGLQFLIQYYNGEERAKGNILERFSAQQFPDLHSELNLSSLELGDSALYFCASSVGSAVASYNEQFFGPGTRLTVL.

Only a few counts were recorded for this clone. A read error likely explains this, since a far larger clone differs by one base. V gene TRBV4-2 combines with J gene TRBJ1-2; 11 nucleotides line up with TRBD1. J lost 4 bases, V lost 4 bases, and 2 bases had no gene match. Germline CDR1 LGHNA, CDR2 YNFKEQ. This CDR3 comprises 14 residues. CDR3 in amino acids: CASSRGQGAYGYTF. Written as DNA, the CDR3 is TGTGCCAGCAGCCGAGGACAGGGGGCCTATGGCTACACCTTC.

The genes are TRBV28 and TRBJ1-4, with D possibly TRBD1 on 5 matching bases. The germline V gene encodes CDR1 MDHEN and CDR2 SYDVKM. The CDR3 contains 13 residues. V lost 7 bases and J lost 8, with 14 bases in between. CDR3 DNA: TGTGCCAGCACCGGGGGAGGTAGGGAAAAACTGTTTTTT. Translated: CASTGGGREKLFF.

The DNA of the CDR3 is TGTGCCAGCAGCGCCCTCAGGGTATCGGCAGATACGCAGTATTTT. Translating it yields CASSALRVSADTQYF. V usage is TRBV9 and J usage is TRBJ2-3, with TRBD1 as a possible D gene (5 bases). Germline loops: CDR1 SGDLS, CDR2 YYNGEE. Trimming took off 3 bases at V and 4 bases at J, with 15 bases between the two ends. The CDR3 covers 15 residues.

The rearrangement uses TRBV18 and TRBJ1-5; D perhaps matches TRBD1 (5 bases). Trimming stripped 3 bases from V and 2 bases from J, with 17 bases between. Germline CDR1 KGHSH, CDR2 LQKENI. The CDR3 runs 17 residues. In DNA, the CDR3 is TGTGCCAGCTCACCGGTCAGACAGATCGTCGGCAATCAGCCCCAGCATTTT. This sequence encodes CASSPVRQIVGNQPQHF.

This sequence joins TRBV28 and TRBJ1-4; 9 bases fit TRBD1. The germline CDR1 and CDR2 sequences are MDHEN and SYDVKM. The V and J ends lost 9 bases and 1 base, in that order; junction bases with no gene match: 6. The CDR3 consists of 15 residues. DNA for the CDR3: TGTGCCAGTTCCACAGGGGGCGAAACTAATGAAAAACTGTTTTTT. This encodes CASSTGGETNEKLFF.

This chain connects TRBV18 to TRBJ2-5, with 10 bases matching TRBD1. Per the germline V gene, CDR1 is KGHSH and CDR2 is LQKENI. After removal of 3 bases from V and 5 bases from J, the junction contained 6 bases not matched to a gene. CDR3 length: 15 amino acids. CDR3 sequence reads: CASSPPTGGAETQYF. The CDR3 bases are TGTGCCAGCTCACCGCCGACAGGGGGCGCGGAGACCCAGTACTTC. The entire variable domain, with the rest obtained from reference TRBV18 and TRBJ2-5, is as follows: NAGVMQNPRHLVRRRGQEARLRCSPMKGHSHVYWYRQLPEEGLKFMVYLQKENIIDESGMPKERFSAEFPKEGPSILRIQQVVRGDSAAYFCASSPPTGGAETQYFGPGTRLLVL.

The chain couples TRBV4-1 to TRBJ1-2, with D maybe TRBD1 (5 bases). Germline V CDR1 and CDR2: MGHRA, YSYEKL. The V gene lost 1 base and the J gene lost 1 base, with 22 bases spanning the gap. This CDR3 is built from 19 residues. The chain's CDR3 is CASSQGNSSQGHFNYGYTF. The CDR3 DNA is TGCGCCAGCAGCCAAGGGAATAGTTCTCAGGGTCACTTTAACTATGGCTACACCTTC.

The rearrangement joins TRBV7-9 to TRBJ1-3, with D hard to call. The V end was cut by 4 bases, the J end by 1 base, with 14 bases between. This CDR3 region has 16 residues. In germline, CDR1 is SEHNR, CDR2 FQNEAQ (reference sequence). CDR3 sequence: CASSSQRDFSGNTIYF. The CDR3 coding sequence is TGTGCCAGCAGCTCACAACGGGATTTTTCTGGAAACACCATATATTTT.

V gene TRBV27 combines with J gene TRBJ2-2; D is unclear. The V end was cut by 4 bases, the J end by 0 bases, with 3 bases between. This CDR3 has 13 amino acids. CDR1 and CDR2 (germline): MNHEY, SMNVEV (reference sequence). The CDR3 sequence: CASSYTNTGELFF. The CDR3 bases are TGTGCCAGCAGTTACACGAACACCGGGGAGCTGTTTTTT.

This chain connects TRBV5-4 to TRBJ1-1; D gene unclear. This CDR3 is built from 15 residues. Trimming shortened V by 5 bases and J by 2 bases, and 16 bases separated the two germline ends. Looked up from germline, CDR1 is SGHNT and CDR2 is YYREEE (reference sequence). CDR3 in amino acids: CASSSGGPLNTEAFF. The CDR3 DNA reads TGTGCCAGCAGTTCCGGAGGACCATTAAACACTGAAGCTTTCTTT.

This rearrangement joins TRBV6-5 to TRBJ2-3, with 11 bases identical to TRBD2. CDR1 is MNHEY, CDR2 SVGAGI, per germline. This CDR3 has 16 amino acids. V lost 0 bases and J lost 5; bases outside the gene matches: 4. CDR3 nucleotides: TGTGCCAGCAGTTACTCTAGCGGGGGGGCCGGAGATACGCAGTATTTT. It is translated as CASSYSSGGAGDTQYF.

The chain links TRBV7-6 to TRBJ2-1; perhaps TRBD2 as D (5 bases). V was pared by 3 bases and J by 4 bases, with 10 bases between. The CDR3 has 14 amino acids. CDR1 is SGHVS, CDR2 FNYEAQ, per germline. CDR3 DNA sequence: TGTGCCAGCAGCTTCGAGGGCCCTTACAATGAGCAGTTCTTC. This codes for CASSFEGPYNEQFF. The full variable domain, completed using reference TRBV7-6 and TRBJ2-1, is GAGVSQSPRYKVTKRGQDVALRCDPISGHVSLYWYRQALGQGPEFLTYFNYEAQQDKSGLPNDRFSAERPEGSISTLTIQRTEQRDSAMYRCASSFEGPYNEQFFGPGTRLTVL.